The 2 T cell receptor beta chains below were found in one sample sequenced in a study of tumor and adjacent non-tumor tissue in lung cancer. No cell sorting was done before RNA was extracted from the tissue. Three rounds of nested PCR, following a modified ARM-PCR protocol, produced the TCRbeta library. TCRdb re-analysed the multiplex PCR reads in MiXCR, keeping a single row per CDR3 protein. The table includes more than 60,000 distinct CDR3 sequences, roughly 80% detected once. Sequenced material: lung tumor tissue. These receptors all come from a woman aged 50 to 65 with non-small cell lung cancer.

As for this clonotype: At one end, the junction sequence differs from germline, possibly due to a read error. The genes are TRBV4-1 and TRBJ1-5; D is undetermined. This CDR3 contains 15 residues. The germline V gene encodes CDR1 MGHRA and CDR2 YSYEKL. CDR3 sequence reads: CASSQVLGSNQPQHF. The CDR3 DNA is TGCGCCAGCAGCCAAGTTCTGGGGTCCAATCAGCCCCAGCACTTT.

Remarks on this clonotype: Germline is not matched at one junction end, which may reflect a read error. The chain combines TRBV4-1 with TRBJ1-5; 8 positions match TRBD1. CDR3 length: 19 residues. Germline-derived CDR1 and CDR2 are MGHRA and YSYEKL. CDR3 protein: CASSQDVGAGGRDNKPQHF. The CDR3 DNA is TGCGCCAGTAGCCAAGATGTGGGCGCAGGGGGCAGGGACAATAAGCCCCAGCATTTT.